This paragraph covers one TCR beta chain sequence. Its matching antigen is unknown. Patients had blood sampled at baseline and again on cycle 4 day 1 and cycle 7 day 1. The sample originates from a study of OX40 agonist ivuxolimab in advanced cancers. The wider study: The diagnoses of dose-escalation patients were hepatocellular carcinoma, melanoma, renal cell or head and neck cancer. Study conclusions and caveats: Expanded clones tended on average to be more numerous among CD8+ T cells than CD4+. Clonal expansion was seen in CD4+ and CD8+ blood T cells by week 6 at 0.1 to 3.0 mg/kg.

The CDR3 has 13 residues. Trimming took 3 bases from V and 5 from J, leaving 10 bases between them. Germline V gives CDR1 SGHAT, CDR2 FQNNGV. Profiled with immunoSEQ multiplex PCR; TCRdb holds only in-frame clones, not every one. The repertoire has about 83,000 clones, 91% of them found once; the top ten carry 8.4%. This rearrangement joins TRBV11-2 to TRBJ2-5, with D tentatively TRBD1 (5 bases). Material: CD4+ or CD8+ T cells sorted from blood, obtained in a trial of the OX40 agonist ivuxolimab. This TCR was recovered from an adult with an advanced solid tumor such as melanoma, head and neck, liver or kidney cancer. This CDR3 reads CASSFQGKETQYF. CDR3 DNA: TGTGCCAGCAGCTTTCAGGGCAAGGAGACCCAGTACTTC. The entire variable domain, with the rest obtained from reference TRBV11-2 and TRBJ2-5, is as follows: EAGVAQSPRYKIIEKRQSVAFWCNPISGHATLYWYQQILGQGPKLLIQFQNNGVVDDSQLPKDRFSAERLKGVDSTLKIQPAKLEDSAVYLCASSFQGKETQYFGPGTRLLVL.